This record looks at one TCR beta chain sequence and its context. Other DNA sequences in this sample translate to the same CDR3. Method: immunoSEQ multiplex PCR; TCRdb's copy keeps in-frame clones and lacks some. The table records approximately 90,000 clones, 77% of them present only once. The trim removed 2 bases at V and 5 bases at J, leaving 2 bases unmatched. There are 13 residues in the CDR3. Per germline, CDR1 KGHSH and CDR2 LQKENI. This entry comes from a study of cytotoxic CD8 clonotypes in ibrutinib-treated CLL. The specimen was PBMCs, collected after 24 months of ibrutinib treatment. V usage is TRBV18 and J usage is TRBJ1-2, with 7 bases aligning to TRBD1. This receptor was identified in a human donor with chronic lymphocytic leukemia. The DNA for the CDR3 is TGTGCCAGCTCACCAGGGACAGAGTATGGCTACACCTTC. Its protein product is CASSPGTEYGYTF. Full variable domain (missing parts from reference TRBV18 and TRBJ1-2): NAGVMQNPRHLVRRRGQEARLRCSPMKGHSHVYWYRQLPEEGLKFMVYLQKENIIDESGMPKERFSAEFPKEGPSILRIQQVVRGDSAAYFCASSPGTEYGYTFGSGTRLTVV.